This TCR beta chain was profiled in a study of human T cells and chemical hapten exposure. V shed 6 bases and J shed 2 bases, with 11 bases lying between them. CDR3 length equals 12 residues. The germline gives CDR1 DFQATT, CDR2 SNEGSKA (reference sequence). TCRdb processed the RACE reads anew with MiXCR; each CDR3 protein has one entry. This table has about 98,000 distinct CDR3 sequences, about a tenth appearing once. Specified time point: pre-sensitization, week 0. Treatment reported: therapeutic diphenylcyclopropenone sensitization with weekly scalp DPC. Many counts were recorded for this clonotype.

V usage is TRBV20-1 and J usage is TRBJ2-7; weak D call: TRBD1 (5 bases). The sequence came from a woman aged 55-75 years with alopecia areata. Some clones in this sample may be carry-over from other donors' samples. The specimen comprised whole blood, sampled in connection with sensitization to the hapten diphenylcyclopropenone (DPC). CDR3 DNA sequence: TGCAGTGCGCCAGACAGAACCTACGAGCAGTACTTC. Encoded protein: CSAPDRTYEQYF.